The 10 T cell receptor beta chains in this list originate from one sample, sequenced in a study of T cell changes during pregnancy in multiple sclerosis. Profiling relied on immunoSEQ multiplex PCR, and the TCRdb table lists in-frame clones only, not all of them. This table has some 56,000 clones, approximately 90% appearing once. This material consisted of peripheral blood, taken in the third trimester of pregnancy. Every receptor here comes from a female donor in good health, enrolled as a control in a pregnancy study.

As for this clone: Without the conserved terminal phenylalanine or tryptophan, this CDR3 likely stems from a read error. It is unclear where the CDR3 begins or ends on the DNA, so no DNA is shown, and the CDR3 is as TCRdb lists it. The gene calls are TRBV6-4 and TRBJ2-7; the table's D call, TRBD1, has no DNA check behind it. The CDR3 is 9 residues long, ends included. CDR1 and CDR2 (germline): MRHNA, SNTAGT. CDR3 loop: CASTGTGGL.

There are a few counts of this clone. Here the CDR3 DNA reads TGTGCCAGTAGCCCTAGCGGGGGGTCCGGGGAGCTGTTTTTT. Its protein product is CASSPSGGSGELFF. The chain uses TRBV19 and TRBJ2-2, with 11 bases matching TRBD2. The trim removed 6 bases at V and 6 bases at J, leaving 3 bases unmatched. This CDR3 comprises 14 residues. CDR1 LNHDA and CDR2 SQIVND come from the germline V gene (reference sequence).

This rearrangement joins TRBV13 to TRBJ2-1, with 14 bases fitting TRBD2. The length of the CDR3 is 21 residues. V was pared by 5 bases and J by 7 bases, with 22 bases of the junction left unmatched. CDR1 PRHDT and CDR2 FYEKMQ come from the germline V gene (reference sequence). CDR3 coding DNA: TGTGCCAGCAGCCCACCCGTTACATCGGGACTAGCGGGGGCCCAACGTAATGAGCAGTTCTTC. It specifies CASSPPVTSGLAGAQRNEQFF.

CDR3: CSAEVEDTQYF. CDR3 DNA: TGCAGTGCTGAGGTGGAGGATACGCAGTATTTT. This chain connects TRBV20-1 to TRBJ2-3; D is undetermined. The CDR3 runs 11 residues. Trimming cost V 5 bases and J 6 bases, with 9 bases left between them. CDR1 is DFQATT, CDR2 SNEGSKA, per germline (reference sequence).

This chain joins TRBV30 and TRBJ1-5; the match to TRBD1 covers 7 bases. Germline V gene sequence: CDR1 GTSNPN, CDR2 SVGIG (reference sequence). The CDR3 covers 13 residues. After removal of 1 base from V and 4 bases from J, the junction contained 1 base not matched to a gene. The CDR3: CAWSGDSNQPQHF. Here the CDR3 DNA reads TGTGCCTGGAGTGGGGACAGTAATCAGCCCCAGCATTTT.

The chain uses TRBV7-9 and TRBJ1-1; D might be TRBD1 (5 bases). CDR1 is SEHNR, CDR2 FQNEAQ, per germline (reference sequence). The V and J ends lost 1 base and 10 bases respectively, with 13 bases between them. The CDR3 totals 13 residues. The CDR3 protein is CASSLEGAKRAFF. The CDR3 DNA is TGTGCCAGCAGCTTAGAAGGGGCGAAGCGAGCTTTCTTT.

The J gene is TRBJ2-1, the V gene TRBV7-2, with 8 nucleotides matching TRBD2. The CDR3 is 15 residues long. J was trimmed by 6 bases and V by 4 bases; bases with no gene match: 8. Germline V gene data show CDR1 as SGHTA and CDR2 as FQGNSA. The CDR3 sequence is CASSSYSGTSNEQFF. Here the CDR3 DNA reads TGTGCCAGCAGCTCTTACTCCGGGACTAGCAATGAGCAGTTCTTC.

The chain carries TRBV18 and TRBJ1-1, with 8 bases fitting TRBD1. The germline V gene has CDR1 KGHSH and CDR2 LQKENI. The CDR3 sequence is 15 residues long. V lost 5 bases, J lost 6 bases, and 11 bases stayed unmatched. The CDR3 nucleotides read TGTGCCAGCTCATCATCCCAGGGGGCCTGGGCTGAAGCTTTCTTT. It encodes CASSSSQGAWAEAFF.

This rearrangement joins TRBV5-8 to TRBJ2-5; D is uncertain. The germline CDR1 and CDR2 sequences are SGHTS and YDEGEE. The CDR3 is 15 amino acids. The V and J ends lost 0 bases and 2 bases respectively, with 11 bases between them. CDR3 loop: CASSLGGPVQETQYF. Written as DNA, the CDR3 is TGTGCCAGCAGCTTGGGCGGCCCGGTTCAAGAGACCCAGTACTTC.

CDR3 coding DNA: TGTGCCAGCAGCCAAGAACTAGTAGAATTCAATGAGCAGTTCTTC. Translating gives CASSQELVEFNEQFF. The gene calls are TRBV4-2 and TRBJ2-1; the D gene is possibly TRBD2 (5 bases). CDR3 size: 15 residues. Germline V gene data show CDR1 as LGHNA and CDR2 as YNFKEQ. V dropped 0 bases and J dropped 6 bases, with 12 bases sitting between them.